Shown below are 8 T cell receptor beta chains from a single sample sequenced in a study of blood T cell repertoires in COVID-19. The table came from immunoSEQ multiplex PCR; TCRdb's copy has only in-frame clones and leaves some out. Of a few hundred thousand clones detected, about 85% appear once; the ten largest clones hold about 0.91%. The specimen was peripheral blood. The receptor set was obtained from a man between 35 and 55 years old with acute or convalescent COVID-19.

The count of this clone is one. The chain joins TRBV5-1 to TRBJ1-1; tentative D call: TRBD1 (6 bases). This CDR3 is 12 amino acids long. The ends were cut back, 4 bases at V and 10 bases at J, with 14 bases in the middle. Looked up from germline, CDR1 is SGHRS and CDR2 is YFSETQ. CDR3 sequence reads: CASSLQGASAFF. The CDR3 coding sequence is TGCGCCAGCAGCCTACAGGGTGCTTCAGCTTTCTTT.

This clone appeared once. This chain links TRBV2 with TRBJ2-1, with D hard to call. Per the germline V gene, CDR1 is SNHLY and CDR2 is FYNNEI. V lost 4 bases and J 10 bases, leaving 20 bases between the germline ends. CDR3 size: 15 residues. Here the CDR3 DNA reads TGTGCCAGCAGTGTTCCCGGTCCTGCAATTCGAGAGCAGTTCTTC. Its translation is CASSVPGPAIREQFF.

Comments on this clone: Other DNA sequences from this sample encode an identical CDR3 as well. The chain carries TRBV9 and TRBJ2-5, with a possible D match to TRBD2 (5 bases). Germline V CDR1 and CDR2: SGDLS, YYNGEE. The CDR3 totals 13 residues. Trimming stripped 3 bases from V and 5 bases from J, with 11 bases between. Here the CDR3 reads CASSARGRETQYF. CDR3 DNA: TGTGCCAGCAGCGCCCGGGGTCGGGAGACCCAGTACTTC.

The V call is TRBV6-5, the J call TRBJ2-7; 8 bases fit TRBD2. This CDR3 contains 14 residues. Germline values: CDR1 MNHEY, CDR2 SVGAGI. V dropped 2 bases and J dropped 0; count of bases not matched to a gene: 0. CDR3 bases: TGTGCCAGCAGTTACGGGACTAGCTCCTACGAGCAGTACTTC. Translated, it gives CASSYGTSSYEQYF.

The J gene is TRBJ2-7, the V gene TRBV28; D not resolved. The CDR3 length is 13 residues. Between the trimmed V and J ends, which lost 3 bases and 0 bases, there was a span of 6 bases. Looked up from germline, CDR1 is MDHEN and CDR2 is SYDVKM. For the CDR3, the DNA is TGTGCCAGCAGTTTGACACTCTCCTACGAGCAGTACTTC. It is translated as CASSLTLSYEQYF.

The V gene is TRBV29-1, the J gene TRBJ2-4, with TRBD1 as a possible D gene (6 bases). The CDR3 extends over 14 amino acids. Between the trimmed V and J ends, which lost 1 base and 4 bases, there was a span of 11 bases. Germline V gene lookup returns CDR1 SQVTM and CDR2 ANQGSEA. The CDR3 DNA follows: TGCAGCGTTGAAGGACCAGGACAGAAAAACATTCAGTACTTC. This codes for CSVEGPGQKNIQYF.

The V call is TRBV6-5, the J call TRBJ1-2, with a possible D match to TRBD1 (5 bases). The V and J ends lost 5 bases and 4 bases respectively, with 14 bases between them. This CDR3 is 14 amino acids long. Germline V CDR1 and CDR2: MNHEY, SVGAGI. DNA for the CDR3: TGTGCCAGCAGTCCGAGACAGTCACTCTATGGCTACACCTTC. Its protein is CASSPRQSLYGYTF.

The chain carries TRBV15 and TRBJ1-2, with D perhaps matching TRBD1 (6 bases). V lost 4 bases to trimming and J lost 4 bases, with 16 bases between them. The germline gives CDR1 LNHNV, CDR2 YYDKDF (reference sequence). The CDR3 extends over 15 amino acids. In nucleotides, the CDR3 is TGTGCCACCAGCAAAACAGGGCTTGGAATCTATGGCTACACCTTC. Its translation: CATSKTGLGIYGYTF.